A single sample is the source of the 19 T cell receptor beta chains below, sequenced in a study of T cell clonality in common variable immunodeficiency. What these receptors recognize is not known. The method was immunoSEQ multiplex PCR; TCRdb's version includes in-frame clones alone and lacks a portion of them. The table for this sample gives about 15,000 clones. Study findings and constraints: Reportedly, TCR beta sequences from common variable immunodeficiency showed fewer deletions and N-nucleotide insertions.

Input material: peripheral blood mononuclear cells. These receptors were taken from a human donor with common variable immunodeficiency.

On this clone itself: The read terminates 3 residues before the CDR3 end, so the remaining end is supplied by the germline J gene. The chain carries TRBV30 and TRBJ1-3; D is possibly TRBD1 (6 bases). Trimming removed 0 bases at V and 4 bases at J, with 13 bases between. The germline V gene has CDR1 GTSNPN and CDR2 SVGIG (reference sequence). This CDR3 region has 15 residues. The CDR3 loop is CAWSVSGGGGNTIYF. The covered CDR3 bases are TGTGCCTGGAGTGTATCTGGGGGCGGAGGAAACACC.

With respect to this clone: The sequence runs out 3 residues before the end of the CDR3; the remainder is reconstructed from the germline J gene. The rearrangement uses TRBV20-1 and TRBJ1-1; TRBD1 is a possible D gene (5 bases). V was clipped by 0 bases and J by 3 bases, with 14 bases between them. The CDR3 has 15 residues. CDR1 and CDR2 from the germline V gene are DFQATT and SNEGSKA (reference sequence). CDR3 DNA, as far as it was read: TGCAGTGCTAGAGATGAACGGGGGAGCTACACTGAA. It specifies CSARDERGSYTE. The whole CDR3 reads CSARDERGSYTEAFF.

Comments on this clone: Read sequence stops 3 residues before the CDR3 end, and the germline J gene provides the missing end. This sequence joins TRBV5-5 and TRBJ1-1; D might be TRBD1 (6 bases). The V end was cut by 4 bases, the J end by 0 bases, with 10 bases between. Germline loops: CDR1 SGHKS, CDR2 YYEKEE (reference sequence). The CDR3 has 14 amino acids. The CDR3 reads CASSPGQMNTEAFF. The covered CDR3 bases are TGTGCCAGCAGCCCAGGACAGATGAACACTGAA.

Frequency places this clone as medium-sized. The CDR3 extends 3 residues past the end of the read, so its final part is completed from the germline J gene. This rearrangement joins TRBV7-6 to TRBJ2-2; 7 nucleotides agree with TRBD2. The CDR3 contains 15 residues. The trim removed 5 bases at V and 5 bases at J, leaving 8 bases unmatched. Germline values: CDR1 SGHVS, CDR2 FNYEAQ. The CDR3 here is CASSNGLEGTGELFF. The DNA read from the CDR3 is TGTGCCAGCAGCAATGGACTAGAAGGAACCGGGGAG.

Details on this clone: The CDR3 end is not reached by the read, which stops 3 residues before it; the germline J gene fills it in. This chain links TRBV7-9 with TRBJ1-1, with a weak D call TRBD1 (6 bases). The V end was cut by 5 bases, the J end by 2 bases, with 12 bases between. CDR3 size: 14 residues. Germline V gene sequence: CDR1 SEHNR, CDR2 FQNEAQ (reference sequence). The CDR3 bases that were read are TGTGCCAGCAGCCCCAGGGGCGGAAACACTGAA. Translated, it gives CASSPRGGNTE. The entire CDR3 protein is CASSPRGGNTEAFF. Together with reference TRBV7-9 and TRBJ1-1, the CDR3 gives the full variable domain: DTGVSQNPRHKITKRGQNVTFRCDPISEHNRLYWYRQTLGQGPEFLTYFQNEAQLEKSRLLSDRFSAERPKGSFSTLEIQRTEQGDSAMYLCASSPRGGNTEAFFGQGTRLTVV.

A remark on this clone: The CDR3 extends 3 residues past the end of the read, so its final part is completed from the germline J gene. This rearrangement joins TRBV19 to TRBJ1-1; D might be TRBD1 (5 bases). Germline assignment: CDR1 LNHDA and CDR2 SQIVND (reference sequence). V was pared by 7 bases and J by 0 bases, with 12 bases between. The CDR3 contains 14 residues. Incomplete CDR3 DNA: TGTGCCAGTACGGGGGGGAGGATGAACACTGAA. Translated, it gives CASTGGRMNTE. The whole CDR3 sequence reads CASTGGRMNTEAFF. Supplemented by reference TRBV19 and TRBJ1-1, the full variable domain reads DGGITQSPKYLFRKEGQNVTLSCEQNLNHDAMYWYRQDPGQGLRLIYYSQIVNDFQKGDIAEGYSVSREKKESFPLTVTSAQKNPTAFYLCASTGGRMNTEAFFGQGTRLTVV.

A note on this clone: The CDR3 extends 3 residues past the end of the read, so its final part is completed from the germline J gene. This chain links TRBV7-8 with TRBJ2-7; possible D gene TRBD1, 6 bases. Trimming cost V 7 bases and J 4 bases, with 11 bases left between them. The germline V gene encodes CDR1 SGHVS and CDR2 FQNEAQ. The CDR3 contains 12 residues. Incomplete CDR3 DNA: TGTGCCAGCACCGAAGGGGGATACGAG. It specifies CASTEGGYE. The entire CDR3 is CASTEGGYEQYF.

Notes on this clone: The read terminates 3 residues ahead of where the CDR3 ends, so the germline J gene completes it. This chain uses TRBV30 with TRBJ2-5; a weak D match, TRBD2 (6 bases). The CDR3 is 14 residues long. CDR1 and CDR2 (germline): GTSNPN, SVGIG (reference sequence). V shed 2 bases and J shed 6 bases, with 16 bases lying between them. The sequenced part of the CDR3 DNA is TGTGCCTGGAGTCTTGAGACTAGAATGAAGACC. Residues: CAWSLETRMKT. The full CDR3 reads CAWSLETRMKTQYF.

The DNA read from the CDR3 is TGTGCCAGTAGTCCCTCCTCCGCAGTTTCTGCCTACGAG. It encodes CASSPSSAVSAYE. The CDR3, in full, reads CASSPSSAVSAYEQYF. This chain joins TRBV19 and TRBJ2-7; D is uncertain. The read terminates 3 residues ahead of where the CDR3 ends, so the germline J gene completes it. Trimming left V 5 bases short and J 2 bases short, with 19 bases between. In germline, CDR1 is LNHDA, CDR2 SQIVND (reference sequence). The CDR3 is 16 amino acids.

Points on this clone: The read finishes 3 residues shy of the CDR3 end, and the germline J gene is used to complete it. The V call is TRBV30, the J call TRBJ1-1; D perhaps matches TRBD1 (6 bases). CDR3 length equals 13 residues. Germline V gives CDR1 GTSNPN, CDR2 SVGIG (reference sequence). The germline V and J ends were trimmed by 1 base and 4 bases, with 10 bases remaining between them. CDR3 sequence: CAWSGGPFTEAFF. CDR3 DNA, as far as it was read: TGTGCCTGGAGTGGGGGGCCGTTCACTGAA.

About this clone: The missing CDR3 end, 3 residues past where the read stops, is filled in from the germline J gene. The V and J genes are TRBV20-1 and TRBJ2-5; a weak D match, TRBD1 (6 bases). The CDR3 covers 13 residues. Looked up from germline, CDR1 is DFQATT and CDR2 is SNEGSKA (reference sequence). The V end lost 6 bases, the J end lost 4 bases, and 15 bases lay between the germline ends. The CDR3: CSARQGFSETQYF. CDR3 DNA (partial): TGCAGTGCCCGGCAGGGGTTTTCAGAGACC.

Note on this clone: Read coverage stops 3 residues before the CDR3 terminus; the germline J gene supplies the remainder. The rearrangement joins TRBV2 to TRBJ1-2; weak D call: TRBD1 (5 bases). V lost 8 bases to trimming and J lost 0 bases, with 13 bases between them. The CDR3 loop spans 14 amino acids. The germline gives CDR1 SNHLY, CDR2 FYNNEI. CDR3 bases read: TGTGCCAGCCCGCTTTTGACAGCTAACTATGGC. Translating gives CASPLLTANYG. The entire CDR3 protein is CASPLLTANYGYTF.

Remarks on this clone: The CDR3 goes on 3 residues after the read ends, and that part is filled in from the germline J gene. The V call is TRBV18, the J call TRBJ1-5; D is ambiguous. CDR3 size: 14 residues. Trimming removed 3 bases from V and 0 bases from J, with 6 bases in between. In germline, CDR1 is KGHSH, CDR2 LQKENI. The sequenced part of the CDR3 DNA is TGTGCCAGCTCACCGTACAATAGCAATCAGCCC. The encoded protein is CASSPYNSNQP. The entire CDR3 sequence reads CASSPYNSNQPQHF.

Of note for this clone: The read ends 3 residues shy of where the CDR3 ends; the end is completed using the germline J gene. This rearrangement joins TRBV28 to TRBJ2-7; TRBD2 agrees at 8 bases. V gave up 4 bases and J gave up 4 bases; unmatched junction bases: 6. The germline V gene encodes CDR1 MDHEN and CDR2 SYDVKM. The CDR3 runs 14 residues. The CDR3 sequence is CASSSGGTLYEQYF. Partial CDR3 DNA: TGTGCCAGCAGTTCGGGGGGGACCCTATACGAG. Together with reference TRBV28 and TRBJ2-7, the CDR3 gives the full variable domain: DVKVTQSSRYLVKRTGEKVFLECVQDMDHENMFWYRQDPGLGLRLIYFSYDVKMKEKGDIPEGYSVSREKKERFSLILESASTNQTSMYLCASSSGGTLYEQYFGPGTRLTVT.

For this clone: The read gets to within 3 residues of the CDR3 end, and the germline J gene fills in the rest. V usage is TRBV7-2 and J usage is TRBJ2-3; D is undetermined. Germline CDR1 reads SGHTA; CDR2 reads FQGNSA. This CDR3 has 12 residues. V gave up 6 bases and J gave up 0 bases, with 4 bases separating them. CDR3 DNA (partial): TGTGCCAGCAGTTATAGCACAGATACG. It yields the protein CASSYSTDT. The CDR3 as a whole reads CASSYSTDTQYF.

Comments on this clone: The CDR3 extends 3 residues past the end of the read, so its final part is completed from the germline J gene. The chain carries TRBV7-2 and TRBJ2-7; 12 bases match TRBD1. The CDR3 loop spans 15 amino acids. The trim removed 5 bases at V and 2 bases at J, leaving 4 bases unmatched. Per the germline V gene, CDR1 is SGHTA and CDR2 is FQGNSA. This CDR3 is CASSPGTGGPYEQYF. Incomplete CDR3 DNA: TGTGCCAGCAGCCCCGGGACAGGGGGCCCCTACGAG.

Worth noting for this clone: The sequence runs out 3 residues before the end of the CDR3; the remainder is reconstructed from the germline J gene. V usage is TRBV7-6 and J usage is TRBJ2-3; 8 bases agree with TRBD2. The CDR3 has 16 residues. Germline V gene sequence: CDR1 SGHVS, CDR2 FNYEAQ. The trim removed 5 bases at V and 2 bases at J, leaving 9 bases unmatched. Incomplete CDR3 DNA: TGTGCCAGCAGCCCCGCGGGGCGGGGGGTCACAGATACG. Translating it yields CASSPAGRGVTDT. The entire CDR3 protein is CASSPAGRGVTDTQYF.

The CDR3: CASSQEGGSTDTQYF. CDR3 DNA (partial): TGCGCCAGCAGCCAAGAAGGGGGAAGTACAGATACG. This rearrangement joins TRBV5-1 to TRBJ2-3; weak D call: TRBD1 (6 bases). The read gets to within 3 residues of the CDR3 end, and the germline J gene fills in the rest. Germline CDR1 and CDR2: SGHRS and YFSETQ. Trimming pared 4 bases from V and 3 bases from J, leaving 15 bases between. The CDR3 spans 15 residues.

Comment on this clone: The missing CDR3 end, 3 residues past where the read stops, is filled in from the germline J gene. V gene TRBV27 combines with J gene TRBJ1-1, with D perhaps matching TRBD1 (5 bases). This CDR3 comprises 17 residues. Between the trimmed V and J ends, which lost 7 bases and 0 bases, there was a span of 21 bases. Per the germline V gene, CDR1 is MNHEY and CDR2 is SMNVEV (reference sequence). CDR3 sequence: CASTPRPGLSMNTEAFF. The CDR3 DNA, read in part, is TGTGCCAGCACCCCCCGCCCGGGACTGAGCATGAACACTGAA.